These 5 T cell receptor beta chains came from one sample sequenced in a study of CD8 T cells in ankylosing spondylitis. One entry per CDR3 protein results from TCRdb running MiXCR on the 5' RACE reads. The data show roughly 250,000 distinct CDR3 sequences, with over 8.5% seen just once and around 6.8% held by the top ten. Sequences were obtained from blood, either unsorted or a sorted T cell fraction (not recorded which). These receptors were collected from a male donor with ankylosing spondylitis or in good health (not recorded which).

The sample holds a few counts of this clonotype. The chain links TRBV13 to TRBJ1-6; maybe TRBD1 (5 bases). The CDR3 is 12 amino acids. Germline assignment: CDR1 PRHDT and CDR2 FYEKMQ (reference sequence). The germline V and J ends were trimmed by 5 bases and 14 bases, with 13 bases remaining between them. CDR3 in amino acids: CASSLGGDSLHF. The CDR3 DNA is TGTGCCAGCAGCCTCGGAGGGGATTCCCTCCACTTT.

This clonotype was counted a few times. The rearrangement links TRBV27 to TRBJ1-1, with D possibly matching TRBD1 (6 bases). Germline V gene sequence: CDR1 MNHEY, CDR2 SMNVEV (reference sequence). V was cut by 3 bases and J by 0 bases, with 17 bases left in between. The CDR3 length is 17 residues. The CDR3 sequence: CASSFRQATGMNTEAFF. CDR3 sequence (DNA): TGTGCCAGCAGTTTCCGACAGGCGACAGGCATGAACACTGAAGCTTTCTTT.

This clonotype was recorded many times. The chain recombines TRBV4-3 with TRBJ2-1, with 8 positions matching TRBD1. There are 16 residues in the CDR3. Germline V gene data show CDR1 as LGHNA and CDR2 as YSLEER. The trim removed 6 bases at V and 5 bases at J, leaving 12 bases unmatched. The CDR3 reads CASSRTGQGFNNEQFF. DNA for the CDR3: TGCGCCAGCAGTCGAACCGGACAGGGTTTTAACAATGAGCAGTTCTTC.

This clonotype has at least ten counts. The genes are TRBV5-1 and TRBJ1-1; D is unclear. In germline, CDR1 is SGHRS, CDR2 YFSETQ. V dropped 8 bases and J dropped 0 bases, with 11 bases sitting between them. There are 13 residues in the CDR3. The CDR3 bases are TGCGCCAGTGGCCCGGGCATGAACACTGAAGCTTTCTTT. This sequence encodes CASGPGMNTEAFF.

This clonotype was seen repeatedly, ten times or more. CDR3 DNA: TGCGCCAGCAGCCCCGAGACAGGGGCCTACGAGCAGTACTTC. This sequence encodes CASSPETGAYEQYF. The V gene is TRBV4-1, the J gene TRBJ2-7, with 8 bases lining up with TRBD1. Germline assignment: CDR1 MGHRA and CDR2 YSYEKL. Trimming at V came to 4 bases and at J to 2 bases, leaving 4 bases not matched to a gene. The CDR3 covers 14 residues.